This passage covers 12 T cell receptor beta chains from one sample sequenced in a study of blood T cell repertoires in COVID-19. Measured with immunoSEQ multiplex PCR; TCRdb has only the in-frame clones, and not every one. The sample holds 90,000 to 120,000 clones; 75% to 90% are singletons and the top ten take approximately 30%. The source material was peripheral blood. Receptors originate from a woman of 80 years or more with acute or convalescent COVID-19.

CDR3 loop: CASSVGLSYNEQFF. In DNA, the CDR3 is TGTGCCAGCAGCGTAGGACTCTCCTACAATGAGCAGTTCTTC. The chain is built from TRBV9 and TRBJ2-1; unclear D gene. The CDR3 totals 14 residues. V lost 0 bases, J lost 0 bases, and 4 bases lay in between. CDR1 is SGDLS and CDR2 is YYNGEE in the germline V gene.

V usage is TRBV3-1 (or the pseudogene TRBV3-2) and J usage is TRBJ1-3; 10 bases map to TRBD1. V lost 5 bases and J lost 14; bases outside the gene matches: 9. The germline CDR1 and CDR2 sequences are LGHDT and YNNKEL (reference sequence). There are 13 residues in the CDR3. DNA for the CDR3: TGTGCCAGCAGCACCACGGGACAGGGGATTTTATATTTT. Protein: CASSTTGQGILYF.

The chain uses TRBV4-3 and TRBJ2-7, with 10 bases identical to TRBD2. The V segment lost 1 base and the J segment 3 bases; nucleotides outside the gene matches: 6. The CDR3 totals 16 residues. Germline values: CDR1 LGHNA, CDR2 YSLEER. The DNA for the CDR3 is TGCGCCAGCAGCCAAGGGGCTAGCGGGGGTGGCTACGAGCAGTACTTC. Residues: CASSQGASGGGYEQYF.

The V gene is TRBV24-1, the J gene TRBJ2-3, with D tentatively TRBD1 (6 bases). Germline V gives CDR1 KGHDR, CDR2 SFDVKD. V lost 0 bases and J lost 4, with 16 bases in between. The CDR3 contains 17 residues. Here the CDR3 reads CATSDLGTGQVSDTQYF. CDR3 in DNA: TGTGCCACCAGTGATTTGGGAACAGGGCAAGTTTCAGATACGCAGTATTTT.

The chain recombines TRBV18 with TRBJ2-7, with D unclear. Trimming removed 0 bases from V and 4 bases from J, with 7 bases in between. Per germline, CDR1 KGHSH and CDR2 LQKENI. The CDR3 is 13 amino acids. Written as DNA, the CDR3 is TGTGCCAGCTCACCACCGGCTGTTTACGAGCAGTACTTC. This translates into CASSPPAVYEQYF.

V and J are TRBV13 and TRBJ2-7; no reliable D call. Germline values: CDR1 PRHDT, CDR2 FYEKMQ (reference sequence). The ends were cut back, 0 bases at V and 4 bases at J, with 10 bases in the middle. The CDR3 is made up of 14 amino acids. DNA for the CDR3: TGTGCCAGCAGCTTAGGCCGCGGTAGTTACGAGCAGTACTTC. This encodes CASSLGRGSYEQYF.

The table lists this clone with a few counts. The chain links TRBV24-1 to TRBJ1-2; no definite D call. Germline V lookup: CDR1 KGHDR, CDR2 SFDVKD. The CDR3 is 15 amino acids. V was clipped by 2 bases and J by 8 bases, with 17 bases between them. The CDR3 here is CATSDSGLPEWGYTF. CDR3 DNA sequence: TGTGCCACCAGTGATTCAGGACTCCCGGAGTGGGGCTACACCTTC.

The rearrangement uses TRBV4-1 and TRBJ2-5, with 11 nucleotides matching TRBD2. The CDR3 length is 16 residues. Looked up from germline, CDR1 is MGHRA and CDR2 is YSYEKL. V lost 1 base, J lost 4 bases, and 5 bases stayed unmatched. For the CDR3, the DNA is TGCGCCAGCAGCCAAGTAGCGGGGGGGCGGGGAGAGACCCAGTACTTC. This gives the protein CASSQVAGGRGETQYF.

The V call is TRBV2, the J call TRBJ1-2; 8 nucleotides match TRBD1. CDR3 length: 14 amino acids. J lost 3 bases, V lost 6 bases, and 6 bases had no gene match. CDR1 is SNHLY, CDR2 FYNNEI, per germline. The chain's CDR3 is CASRNDRGHYGYTF. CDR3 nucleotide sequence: TGTGCCAGCAGGAACGACAGGGGTCACTATGGCTACACCTTC.

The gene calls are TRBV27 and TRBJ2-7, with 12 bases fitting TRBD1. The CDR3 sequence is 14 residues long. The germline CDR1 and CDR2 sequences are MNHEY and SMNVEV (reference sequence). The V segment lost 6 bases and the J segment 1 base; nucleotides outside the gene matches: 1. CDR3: CASRGQGASYEQYF. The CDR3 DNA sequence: TGTGCCAGCAGGGGACAGGGGGCTTCCTACGAGCAGTACTTC.

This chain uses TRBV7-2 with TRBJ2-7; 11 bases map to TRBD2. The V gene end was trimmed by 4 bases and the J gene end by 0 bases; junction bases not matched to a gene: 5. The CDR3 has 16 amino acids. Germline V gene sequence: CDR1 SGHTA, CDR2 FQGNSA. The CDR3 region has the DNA TGTGCCAGCAGCTATGTACTAGCGGGGGCCTCCTACGAGCAGTACTTC. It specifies CASSYVLAGASYEQYF. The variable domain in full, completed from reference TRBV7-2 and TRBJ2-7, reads GAGVSQSPSNKVTEKGKDVELRCDPISGHTALYWYRQSLGQGLEFLIYFQGNSAPDKSGLPSDRFSAERTGGSVSTLTIQRTQQEDSAVYLCASSYVLAGASYEQYFGPGTRLTVT.

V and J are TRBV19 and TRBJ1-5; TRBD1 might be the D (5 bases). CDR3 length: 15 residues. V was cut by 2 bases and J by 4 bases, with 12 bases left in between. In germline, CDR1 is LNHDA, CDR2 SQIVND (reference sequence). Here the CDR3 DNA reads TGTGCCAGTAGTATATCGGCAGGGTGGAATCAGCCCCAGCATTTT. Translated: CASSISAGWNQPQHF.